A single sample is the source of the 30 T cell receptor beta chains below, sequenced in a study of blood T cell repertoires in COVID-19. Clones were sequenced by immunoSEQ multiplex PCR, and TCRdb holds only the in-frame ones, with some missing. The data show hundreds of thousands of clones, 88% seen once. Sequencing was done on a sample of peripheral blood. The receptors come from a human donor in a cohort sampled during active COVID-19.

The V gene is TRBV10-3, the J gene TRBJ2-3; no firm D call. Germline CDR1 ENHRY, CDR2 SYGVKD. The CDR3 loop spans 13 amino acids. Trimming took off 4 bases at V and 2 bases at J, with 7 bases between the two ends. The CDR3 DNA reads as TGTGCCATCAGTGGCACCTACACAGATACGCAGTATTTT. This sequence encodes CAISGTYTDTQYF.

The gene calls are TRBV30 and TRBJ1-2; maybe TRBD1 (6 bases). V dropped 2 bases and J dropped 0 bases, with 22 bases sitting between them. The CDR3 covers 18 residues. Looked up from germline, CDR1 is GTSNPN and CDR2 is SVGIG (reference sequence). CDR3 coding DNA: TGTGCCTGGAGTTGGACAGTACCGGGACACTCGGCTAACTATGGCTACACCTTC. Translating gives CAWSWTVPGHSANYGYTF.

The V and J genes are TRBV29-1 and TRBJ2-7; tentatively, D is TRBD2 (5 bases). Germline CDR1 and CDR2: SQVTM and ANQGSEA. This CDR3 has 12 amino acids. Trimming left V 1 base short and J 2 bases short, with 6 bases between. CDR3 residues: CSVEGGAYEQYF. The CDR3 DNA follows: TGCAGCGTTGAAGGGGGAGCCTACGAGCAGTACTTC.

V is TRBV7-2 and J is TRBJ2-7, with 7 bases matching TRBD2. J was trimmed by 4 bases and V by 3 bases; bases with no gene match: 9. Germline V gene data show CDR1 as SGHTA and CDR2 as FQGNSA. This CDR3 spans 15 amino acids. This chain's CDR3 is CASSFGTSVTYEQYF. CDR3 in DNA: TGTGCCAGCAGCTTCGGTACTAGCGTAACATACGAGCAGTACTTC.

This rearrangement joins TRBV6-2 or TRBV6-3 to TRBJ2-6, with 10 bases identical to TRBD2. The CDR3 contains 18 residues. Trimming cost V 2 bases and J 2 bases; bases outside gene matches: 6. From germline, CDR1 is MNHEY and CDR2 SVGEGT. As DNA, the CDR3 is TGTGCCAGCAGTTACGGGCTAGCGGGAGTTCCTGGGGCCAACGTCCTGACTTTC. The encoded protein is CASSYGLAGVPGANVLTF.

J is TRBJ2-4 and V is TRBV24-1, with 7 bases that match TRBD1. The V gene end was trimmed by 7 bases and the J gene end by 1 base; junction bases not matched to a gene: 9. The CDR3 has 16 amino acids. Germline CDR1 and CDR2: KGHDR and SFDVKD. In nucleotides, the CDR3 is TGTGCCACCAGAGTGGACAGGCCTTTTGCCAAAAACATTCAGTACTTC. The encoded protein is CATRVDRPFAKNIQYF.

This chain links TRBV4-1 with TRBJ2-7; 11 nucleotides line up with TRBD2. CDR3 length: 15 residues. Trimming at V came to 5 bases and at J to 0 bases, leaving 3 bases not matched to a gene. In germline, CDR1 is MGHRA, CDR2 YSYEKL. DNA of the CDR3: TGCGCCAGCAGCATAGCGGGAGGGGACTCCTACGAGCAGTACTTC. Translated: CASSIAGGDSYEQYF.

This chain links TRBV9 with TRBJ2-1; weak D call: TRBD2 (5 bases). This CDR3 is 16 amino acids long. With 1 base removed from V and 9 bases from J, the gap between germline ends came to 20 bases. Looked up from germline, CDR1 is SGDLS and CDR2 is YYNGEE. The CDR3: CASSVWMDQLRGEQFF. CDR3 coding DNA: TGTGCCAGCAGCGTATGGATGGATCAGCTCCGGGGTGAGCAGTTCTTC.

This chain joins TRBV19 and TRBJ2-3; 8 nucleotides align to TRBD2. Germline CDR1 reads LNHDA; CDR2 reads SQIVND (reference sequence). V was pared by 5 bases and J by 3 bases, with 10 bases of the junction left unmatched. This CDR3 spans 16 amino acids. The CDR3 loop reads CASSVTEREFTDTQYF. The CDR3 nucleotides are TGTGCCAGTAGTGTTACGGAGCGGGAGTTTACAGATACGCAGTATTTT.

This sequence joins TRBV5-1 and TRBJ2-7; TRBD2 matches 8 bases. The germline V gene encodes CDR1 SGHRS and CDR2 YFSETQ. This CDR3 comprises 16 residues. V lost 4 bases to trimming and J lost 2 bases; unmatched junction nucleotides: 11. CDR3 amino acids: CASSNVSGGGTYEQYF. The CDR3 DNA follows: TGCGCCAGCAGCAACGTCTCTGGCGGGGGGACCTACGAGCAGTACTTC.

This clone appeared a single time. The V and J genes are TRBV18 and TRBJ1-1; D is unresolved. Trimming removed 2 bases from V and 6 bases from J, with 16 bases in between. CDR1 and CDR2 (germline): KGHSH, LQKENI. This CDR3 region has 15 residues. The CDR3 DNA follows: TGTGCCAGCTCACCATCCGGCGGTATAAGACCTGAAGCTTTCTTT. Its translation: CASSPSGGIRPEAFF.

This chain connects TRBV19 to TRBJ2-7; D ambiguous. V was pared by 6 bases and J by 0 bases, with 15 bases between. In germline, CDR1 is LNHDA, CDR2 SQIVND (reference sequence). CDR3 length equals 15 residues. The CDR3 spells CASSPGTRSSYEQYF. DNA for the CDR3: TGTGCCAGTAGCCCCGGCACTCGGAGCTCCTACGAGCAGTACTTC.

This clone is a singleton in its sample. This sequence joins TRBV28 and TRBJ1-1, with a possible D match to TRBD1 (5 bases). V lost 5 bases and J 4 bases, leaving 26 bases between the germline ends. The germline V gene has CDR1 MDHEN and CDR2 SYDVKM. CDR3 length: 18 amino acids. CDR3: CASSGGGSLWKLVTEAFF. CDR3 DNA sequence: TGTGCCAGCAGTGGGGGGGGGTCCTTATGGAAGTTGGTCACTGAAGCTTTCTTT.

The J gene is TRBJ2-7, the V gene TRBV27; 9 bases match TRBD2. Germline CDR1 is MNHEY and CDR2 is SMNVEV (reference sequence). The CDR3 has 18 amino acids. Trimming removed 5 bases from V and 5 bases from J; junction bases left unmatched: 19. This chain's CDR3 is CASSDSALVGTSINEQYF. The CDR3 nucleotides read TGTGCCAGCAGTGACTCTGCCTTGGTGGGGACTAGCATCAACGAGCAGTACTTC.

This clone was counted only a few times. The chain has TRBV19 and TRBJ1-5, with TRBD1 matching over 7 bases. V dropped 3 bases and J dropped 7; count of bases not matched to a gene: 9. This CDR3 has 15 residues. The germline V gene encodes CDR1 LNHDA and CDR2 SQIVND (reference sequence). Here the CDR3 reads CASSIQVSGGQPQHF. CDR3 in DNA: TGTGCCAGTAGTATTCAGGTTTCAGGGGGGCAGCCCCAGCATTTT.

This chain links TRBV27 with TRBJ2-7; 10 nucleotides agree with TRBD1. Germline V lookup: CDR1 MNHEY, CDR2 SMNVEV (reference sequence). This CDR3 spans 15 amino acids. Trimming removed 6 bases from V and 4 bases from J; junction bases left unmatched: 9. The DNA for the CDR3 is TGTGCCAGCAGGTCCCCCGGGACAGGGGAGTACGAGCAGTACTTC. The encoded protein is CASRSPGTGEYEQYF.

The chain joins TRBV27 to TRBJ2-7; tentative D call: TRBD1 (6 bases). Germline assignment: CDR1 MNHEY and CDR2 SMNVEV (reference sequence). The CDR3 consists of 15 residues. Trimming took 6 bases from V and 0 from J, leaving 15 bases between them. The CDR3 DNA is TGTGCCAGCAGCCGGGACATGCTGAGCTCCTACGAGCAGTACTTC. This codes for CASSRDMLSSYEQYF.

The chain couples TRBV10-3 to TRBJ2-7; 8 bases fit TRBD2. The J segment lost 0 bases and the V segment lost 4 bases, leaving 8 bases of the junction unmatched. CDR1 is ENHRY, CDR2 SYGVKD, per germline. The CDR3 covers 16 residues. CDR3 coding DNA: TGTGCCATCAGTGGGGGCCCTAGCGGGCGCTCCTACGAGCAGTACTTC. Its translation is CAISGGPSGRSYEQYF.

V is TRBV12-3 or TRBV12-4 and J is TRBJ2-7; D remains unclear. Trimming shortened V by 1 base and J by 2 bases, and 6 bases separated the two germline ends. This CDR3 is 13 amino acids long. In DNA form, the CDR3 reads TGTGCCAGCAGTTTAGGCGCCCCCTACGAGCAGTACTTC. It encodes CASSLGAPYEQYF.

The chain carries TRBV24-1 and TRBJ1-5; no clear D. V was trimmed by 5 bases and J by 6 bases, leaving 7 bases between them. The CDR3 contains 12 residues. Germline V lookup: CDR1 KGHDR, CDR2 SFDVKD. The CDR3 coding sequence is TGTGCCACCAGTGCACTCGGTCAGCCCCAGCATTTT. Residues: CATSALGQPQHF.

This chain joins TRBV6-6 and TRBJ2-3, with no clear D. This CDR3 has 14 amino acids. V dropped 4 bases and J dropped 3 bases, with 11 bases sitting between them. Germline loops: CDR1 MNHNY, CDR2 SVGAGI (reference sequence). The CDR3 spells CASSSPARTDTQYF. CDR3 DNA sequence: TGTGCCAGCAGTTCTCCAGCGCGGACAGATACGCAGTATTTT.

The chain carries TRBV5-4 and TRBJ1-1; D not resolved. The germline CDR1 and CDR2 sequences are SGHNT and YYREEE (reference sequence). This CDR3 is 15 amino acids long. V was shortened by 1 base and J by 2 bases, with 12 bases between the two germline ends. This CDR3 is CASSLNTVFNTEAFF. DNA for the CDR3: TGTGCCAGCAGCTTGAACACCGTATTTAACACTGAAGCTTTCTTT.

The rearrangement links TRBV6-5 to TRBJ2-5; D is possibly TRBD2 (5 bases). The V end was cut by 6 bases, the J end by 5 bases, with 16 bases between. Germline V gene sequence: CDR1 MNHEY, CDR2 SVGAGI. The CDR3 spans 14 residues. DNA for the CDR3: TGTGCCAGCAGAAGCTTACTAGTACGCGAGACCCAGTACTTC. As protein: CASRSLLVRETQYF.

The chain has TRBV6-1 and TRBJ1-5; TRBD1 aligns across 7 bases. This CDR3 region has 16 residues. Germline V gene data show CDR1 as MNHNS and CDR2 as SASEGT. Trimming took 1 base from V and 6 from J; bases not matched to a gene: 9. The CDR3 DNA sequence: TGTGCCAGCAGTGAAGTCTACCGGGACAGTTCTCAGCCCCAGCATTTT. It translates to CASSEVYRDSSQPQHF.

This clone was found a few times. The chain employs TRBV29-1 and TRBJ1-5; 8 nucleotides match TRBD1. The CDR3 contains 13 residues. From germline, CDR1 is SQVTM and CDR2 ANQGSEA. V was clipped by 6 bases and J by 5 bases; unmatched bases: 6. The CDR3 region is CSVANRGDQPQHF. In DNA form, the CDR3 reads TGCAGCGTCGCTAACAGGGGGGATCAGCCCCAGCATTTT. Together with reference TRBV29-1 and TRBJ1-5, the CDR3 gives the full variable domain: SAVISQKPSRDICQRGTSLTIQCQVDSQVTMMFWYRQQPGQSLTLIATANQGSEATYESGFVIDKFPISRPNLTFSTLTVSNMSPEDSSIYLCSVANRGDQPQHFGDGTRLSIL.

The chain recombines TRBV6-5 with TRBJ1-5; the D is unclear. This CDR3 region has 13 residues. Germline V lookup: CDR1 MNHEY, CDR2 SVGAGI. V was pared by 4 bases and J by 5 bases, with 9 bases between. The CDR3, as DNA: TGTGCCAGCAGTTCCCTCCGGTATCAGCCCCAGCATTTT. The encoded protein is CASSSLRYQPQHF.

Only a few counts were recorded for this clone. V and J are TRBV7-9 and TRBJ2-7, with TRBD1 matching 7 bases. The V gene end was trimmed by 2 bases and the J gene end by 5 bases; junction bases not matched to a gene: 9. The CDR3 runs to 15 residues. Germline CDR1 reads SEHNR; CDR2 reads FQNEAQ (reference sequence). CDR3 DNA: TGTGCCAGCAGCTTAACCGGGACAGACCATGACGAGCAGTACTTC. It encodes CASSLTGTDHDEQYF.

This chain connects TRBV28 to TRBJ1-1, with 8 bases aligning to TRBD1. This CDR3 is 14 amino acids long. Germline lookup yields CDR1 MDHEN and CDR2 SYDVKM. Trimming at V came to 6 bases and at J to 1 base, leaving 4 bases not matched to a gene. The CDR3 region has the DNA TGTGCCAGCAGCCCCGGGACAGGGAACACTGAAGCTTTCTTT. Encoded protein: CASSPGTGNTEAFF.

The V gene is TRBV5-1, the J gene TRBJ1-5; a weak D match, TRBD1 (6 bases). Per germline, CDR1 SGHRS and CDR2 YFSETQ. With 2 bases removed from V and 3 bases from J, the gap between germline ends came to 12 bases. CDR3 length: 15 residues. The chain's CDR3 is CASSLSGQLNQPQHF. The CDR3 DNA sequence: TGCGCCAGCAGCTTATCGGGACAACTCAATCAGCCCCAGCATTTT.

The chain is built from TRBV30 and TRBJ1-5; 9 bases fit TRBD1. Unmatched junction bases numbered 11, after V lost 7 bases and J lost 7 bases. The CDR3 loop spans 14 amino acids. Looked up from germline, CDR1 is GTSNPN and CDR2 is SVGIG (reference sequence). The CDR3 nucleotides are TGTGCCTTCCAACAGGGGGCGCATAAACAGCCCCAGCATTTT. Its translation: CAFQQGAHKQPQHF.